The subject of this entry is one T cell receptor beta chain. Its antigen remains unknown. The sample contains more than one DNA sequence encoding this CDR3. This record comes from a study of shared clonotypes between healthy human individuals. General observations from the study: Non-shared clonotypes were found to have lower generation probabilities than the clonotypes that were shared by all four of the sorted-subset donors.

It was about 210 ng DNA, 25,000 to 35,000 T cell genomes, that sorted-subset replicate PCRs used. Profiled with immunoSEQ multiplex PCR; TCRdb holds only in-frame clones, not every one. There are approximately 640,000 clones in the sample; 90% occur only once, and more than 30% lies in the top ten. CDR3 length: 15 amino acids. V was trimmed by 1 base and J by 6 bases, leaving 15 bases between them. Germline CDR1 reads SGHNT; CDR2 reads YYREEE (reference sequence). The receptor was isolated from a man younger than 35 in good health. Some clones in this sample may be carry-over from other donors' samples. The V and J genes are TRBV5-4 and TRBJ2-3, with a weak D call TRBD2 (6 bases). Sequenced material: memory CD8+ T cells from PBMCs. Subset reported: CD45RO+ cells pooled with CCR7-negative TemRA cells. The CDR3 DNA is TGTGCCAGCAGCTTGCGGAGGGAAGTCGCGGATACGCAGTATTTT. This gives the protein CASSLRREVADTQYF. Looking up the rest from reference TRBV5-4 and TRBJ2-3 gives the full variable domain: ETGVTQSPTHLIKTRGQQVTLRCSSQSGHNTVSWYQQALGQGPQFIFQYYREEENGRGNFPPRFSGLQFPNYSSELNVNALELDDSALYLCASSLRREVADTQYFGPGTRLTVL.